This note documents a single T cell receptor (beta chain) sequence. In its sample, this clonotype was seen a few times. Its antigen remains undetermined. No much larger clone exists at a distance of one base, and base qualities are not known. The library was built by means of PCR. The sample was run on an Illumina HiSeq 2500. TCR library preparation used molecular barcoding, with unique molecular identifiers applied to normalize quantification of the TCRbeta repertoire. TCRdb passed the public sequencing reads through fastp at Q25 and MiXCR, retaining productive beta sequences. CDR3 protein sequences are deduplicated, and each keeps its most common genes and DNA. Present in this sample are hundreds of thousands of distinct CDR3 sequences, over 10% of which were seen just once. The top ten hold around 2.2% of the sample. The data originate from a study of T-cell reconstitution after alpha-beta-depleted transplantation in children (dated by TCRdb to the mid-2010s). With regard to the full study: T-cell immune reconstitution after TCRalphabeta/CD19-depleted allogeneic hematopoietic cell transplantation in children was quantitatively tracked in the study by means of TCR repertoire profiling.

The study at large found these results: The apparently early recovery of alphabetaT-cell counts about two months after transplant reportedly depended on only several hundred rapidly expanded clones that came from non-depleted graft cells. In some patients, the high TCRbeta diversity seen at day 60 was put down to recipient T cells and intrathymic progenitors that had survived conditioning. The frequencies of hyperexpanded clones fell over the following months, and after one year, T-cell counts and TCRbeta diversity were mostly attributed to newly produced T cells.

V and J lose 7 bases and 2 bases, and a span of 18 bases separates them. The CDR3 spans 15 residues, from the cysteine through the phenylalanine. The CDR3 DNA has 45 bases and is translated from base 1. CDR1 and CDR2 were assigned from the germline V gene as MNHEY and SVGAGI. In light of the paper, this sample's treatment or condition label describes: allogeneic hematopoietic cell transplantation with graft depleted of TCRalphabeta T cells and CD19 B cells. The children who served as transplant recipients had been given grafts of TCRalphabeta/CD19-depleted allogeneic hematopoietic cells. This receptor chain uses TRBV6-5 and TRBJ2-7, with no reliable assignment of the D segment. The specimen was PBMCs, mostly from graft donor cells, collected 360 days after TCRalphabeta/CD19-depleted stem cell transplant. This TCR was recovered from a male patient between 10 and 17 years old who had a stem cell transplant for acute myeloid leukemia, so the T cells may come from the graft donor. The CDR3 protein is CASISDPPKTYEQYF. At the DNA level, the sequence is TGTGCCAGCATTTCGGACCCACCTAAAACCTACGAGCAGTACTTC.